These 19 T cell receptor beta chains were all obtained from the same sample, sequenced in a study of response to subunit inactivated influenza vaccine. TCRdb redid the calling of the RT-PCR reads with MiXCR, one entry per CDR3 protein. The table includes about 530,000 distinct CDR3 sequences, roughly 13% detected once. Here the sequenced sample was PBMCs from blood, taken 35 to 45 days after vaccination. The source is a man aged 45 to 65 who received an inactivated influenza vaccine.

The gene calls are TRBV12-5 and TRBJ2-1; perhaps TRBD1 as D (6 bases). The CDR3 is made up of 16 amino acids. V lost 6 bases, J lost 0 bases, and 15 bases lay in between. The germline CDR1 and CDR2 sequences are LGHNT and FRNRAP. In DNA form, the CDR3 reads TGTGCTAGTGGGGAATCACAGGGCAGCTCCTACAATGAGCAGTTCTTC. This translates into CASGESQGSSYNEQFF.

The chain uses TRBV3-1 and TRBJ2-6; perhaps TRBD1 as D (5 bases). Deletions cut 1 base from V and 2 bases from J, with 9 bases between. CDR1 is LGHDT and CDR2 is YNNKEL in the germline V gene (reference sequence). The CDR3 is 16 residues long. Here the CDR3 DNA reads TGTGCCAGCAGCCAAGCATCCAGGGCTGGGGCCAACGTCCTGACTTTC. This sequence encodes CASSQASRAGANVLTF.

The DNA of the CDR3 is TGCGCCAGCAGCTTGGCCGGTCTAGCGGGGGGCAATGAGCAGTTCTTC. This translates into CASSLAGLAGGNEQFF. The chain joins TRBV5-1 to TRBJ2-1, with 11 bases lining up with TRBD2. Germline CDR1 is SGHRS and CDR2 is YFSETQ. This CDR3 contains 16 residues. V lost 0 bases and J lost 6; bases outside the gene matches: 5.

The chain links TRBV6-5 to TRBJ2-7; TRBD2 matches 8 bases. CDR3 length: 16 residues. CDR1 and CDR2 (germline): MNHEY, SVGAGI. V lost 0 bases, J lost 1 base, and 5 bases stayed unmatched. The CDR3 region has the DNA TGTGCCAGCAGTTACTCGCGGGGGGAACTTTCCTACGAGCAGTACTTC. It specifies CASSYSRGELSYEQYF.

The chain is built from TRBV18 and TRBJ1-1; D is perhaps TRBD1 (5 bases). Germline assignment: CDR1 KGHSH and CDR2 LQKENI. Deletions cut 0 bases from V and 6 bases from J, with 14 bases between. The CDR3 has 15 residues. The CDR3 nucleotides read TGTGCCAGCTCACCACCTGCTCTGGGGGAACCTGAAGCTTTCTTT. Protein product: CASSPPALGEPEAFF.

This clonotype has a single count. The chain has TRBV12-3 or TRBV12-4 and TRBJ2-7, with a possible D match to TRBD1 (5 bases). The CDR3 totals 13 residues. Trimming cost V 8 bases and J 3 bases, with 14 bases left between them. CDR3 DNA sequence: TGTGCCAGCGGTTGGACGACAGTCTACGAGCAGTACTTC. Residues: CASGWTTVYEQYF.

This clonotype turned up a few times. The gene calls are TRBV3-1 and TRBJ2-7, with a possible D match to TRBD2 (6 bases). The CDR3 sequence is 16 residues long. CDR1 LGHDT and CDR2 YNNKEL come from the germline V gene (reference sequence). Trimming stripped 4 bases from V and 5 bases from J, with 21 bases between. This CDR3 is CASSPAWGGKSHEQYF. CDR3 sequence (DNA): TGTGCCAGCAGCCCTGCCTGGGGCGGGAAAAGTCACGAGCAGTACTTC.

This clonotype was picked up many times. The chain joins TRBV12-3 or TRBV12-4 to TRBJ1-3; 8 bases fit TRBD1. The CDR3 covers 17 residues. Unmatched junction bases numbered 13, after V lost 9 bases and J lost 0 bases. CDR3 bases: TGTGCCAGTGACAGGGGTCGATTCACTAGCTCTGGAAACACCATATATTTT. Translated: CASDRGRFTSSGNTIYF.

CDR3 in amino acids: CASSPPLAGAVAKNIQYF. CDR3 nucleotide sequence: TGTGCCAGCAGCCCACCCCTTGCGGGAGCGGTAGCCAAAAACATTCAGTACTTC. The V call is TRBV28, the J call TRBJ2-4; 7 bases agree with TRBD2. V was pared by 6 bases and J by 0 bases, with 14 bases of the junction left unmatched. This CDR3 has 18 residues. The germline V gene encodes CDR1 MDHEN and CDR2 SYDVKM.

This clonotype was picked up a small number of times. The CDR3 spells CSVEPSGSTDTQYF. CDR3 sequence (DNA): TGCAGCGTTGAACCTAGCGGGAGTACAGATACGCAGTATTTT. The V and J genes are TRBV29-1 and TRBJ2-3; 10 bases line up with TRBD2. The length of the CDR3 is 14 residues. Germline CDR1 SQVTM, CDR2 ANQGSEA. The V segment lost 2 bases and the J segment 3 bases; nucleotides outside the gene matches: 2.

Ten or more counts support this clonotype. V usage is TRBV29-1 and J usage is TRBJ1-2, with 7 bases matching TRBD1. Losses at the gene ends were 0 bases for V and 8 bases for J; bases not matched to a gene: 15. The CDR3 is made up of 16 amino acids. Germline V gene lookup returns CDR1 SQVTM and CDR2 ANQGSEA. CDR3 amino acids: CSVEDPIAQGGKGYTF. CDR3 nucleotide sequence: TGCAGCGTTGAAGACCCCATCGCCCAGGGGGGTAAAGGCTACACCTTC. The entire variable domain, with the rest obtained from reference TRBV29-1 and TRBJ1-2, is as follows: SAVISQKPSRDICQRGTSLTIQCQVDSQVTMMFWYRQQPGQSLTLIATANQGSEATYESGFVIDKFPISRPNLTFSTLTVSNMSPEDSSIYLCSVEDPIAQGGKGYTFGSGTRLTVV.

This clonotype was seen many times. The V call is TRBV5-1, the J call TRBJ2-7, with TRBD1 as a possible D gene (6 bases). V was clipped by 4 bases and J by 2 bases, with 13 bases between them. The CDR3 runs 14 residues. Germline assignment: CDR1 SGHRS and CDR2 YFSETQ. CDR3 residues: CASSLVWGPYEQYF. In DNA form, the CDR3 reads TGCGCCAGCAGCCTGGTTTGGGGGCCCTACGAGCAGTACTTC.

This clonotype occurred a few times. V is TRBV12-3 or TRBV12-4 and J is TRBJ1-5, with 9 nucleotides matching TRBD1. This CDR3 spans 15 amino acids. V trimming: 7 bases; J trimming: 3 bases; junction bases outside the gene matches: 7. The CDR3 region has the DNA TGTGCCAGCAAACTGGGACAGGGTGACAATCAGCCCCAGCATTTT. Translated, it gives CASKLGQGDNQPQHF.

This chain connects TRBV7-2 to TRBJ2-7; unclear D gene. Germline V CDR1 and CDR2: SGHTA, FQGNSA. The CDR3 spans 13 residues. V lost 4 bases, J lost 3 bases, and 10 bases lay in between. CDR3: CASSSGPYYEQYF. CDR3 bases: TGTGCCAGCAGCTCCGGACCTTACTACGAGCAGTACTTC.

This clonotype has more than one count but fewer than ten. V is TRBV6-2 or TRBV6-3 and J is TRBJ2-3; D could derive from TRBD1 or TRBD2 (5 bases each). This CDR3 is 15 amino acids long. Trimming removed 3 bases from V and 2 bases from J, with 12 bases in between. Germline V CDR1 and CDR2: MNHEY, SVGEGT. CDR3 sequence (DNA): TGTGCCAGCAGTTATGGGGACCTCGACACAGATACGCAGTATTTT. Its translation: CASSYGDLDTDTQYF.

This sequence joins TRBV9 and TRBJ2-3, with a tentative D call TRBD1 (5 bases). Trimming took off 0 bases at V and 1 base at J, with 9 bases between the two ends. This CDR3 region has 15 residues. CDR1 SGDLS and CDR2 YYNGEE come from the germline V gene. The CDR3 protein is CASSVEGPRTDTQYF. DNA of the CDR3: TGTGCCAGCAGCGTAGAGGGGCCTCGCACAGATACGCAGTATTTT. Combining the CDR3 with reference TRBV9 and TRBJ2-3 gives the whole variable domain DSGVTQTPKHLITATGQRVTLRCSPRSGDLSVYWYQQSLDQGLQFLIQYYNGEERAKGNILERFSAQQFPDLHSELNLSSLELGDSALYFCASSVEGPRTDTQYFGPGTRLTVL.

This clonotype was recorded at least ten times. The chain has TRBV11-2 and TRBJ2-5; no firm D call. V was pared by 1 base and J by 5 bases, with 8 bases between. CDR3 length: 13 residues. The germline V gene encodes CDR1 SGHAT and CDR2 FQNNGV. CDR3 region: CASSLGTQETQYF. CDR3 DNA sequence: TGTGCCAGCAGCTTAGGAACTCAGGAGACCCAGTACTTC.

This clonotype was counted between two and nine times. The chain has TRBV4-3 and TRBJ2-2; 9 positions agree with TRBD1. J gave up 5 bases and V 4 bases, and 5 bases lay outside the gene matches. Germline CDR1 LGHNA, CDR2 YSLEER. CDR3 length equals 15 residues. In DNA, the CDR3 is TGCGCCAGCAGCCCATCGACAGGGGGAACCGGGGAGCTGTTTTTT. It encodes CASSPSTGGTGELFF.

This clonotype was seen more than once but under ten times. CDR3 loop: CASRQVSGNTIYF. For the CDR3, the DNA is TGTGCCAGCCGACAGGTCTCTGGAAACACCATATATTTT. This chain connects TRBV12-3 or TRBV12-4 to TRBJ1-3; perhaps TRBD1 as D (6 bases). CDR3 length: 13 amino acids. V lost 8 bases and J lost 0, with 8 bases in between.